Presented here are 17 T cell receptor beta chains from one specimen sequenced in a study of radiotherapy plus CTLA-4 blockade in lung cancer. Generated by immunoSEQ multiplex PCR, the TCRdb table keeps only in-frame clones and is missing some. The sample lists around 30,000 clones, 70% occurring once. This sample comprised peripheral blood, obtained from a patient treated with radiotherapy plus ipilimumab. The source is a human donor with non-small cell lung cancer who had stable disease on radiotherapy plus ipilimumab.

The CDR3: CASSPYQGAMITYEQYF. CDR3 nucleotides: TGTGCCAGCAGCCCGTATCAGGGAGCCATGATCACCTACGAGCAGTACTTC. The chain couples TRBV7-8 to TRBJ2-7, with D possibly being TRBD1 or TRBD2 (5 bases each). Germline V lookup: CDR1 SGHVS, CDR2 FQNEAQ. This CDR3 is built from 17 residues. V lost 5 bases to trimming and J lost 2 bases, with 22 bases between them.

The chain couples TRBV5-4 to TRBJ1-2; the match to TRBD1 covers 7 bases. The CDR3 totals 15 residues. The V segment lost 4 bases and the J segment 7 bases; nucleotides outside the gene matches: 13. Germline lookup yields CDR1 SGHNT and CDR2 YYREEE (reference sequence). Here the CDR3 reads CASSPPDRVSFGYTF. The CDR3 nucleotides read TGTGCCAGCAGCCCTCCTGACAGGGTTTCGTTTGGCTACACCTTC.

The gene calls are TRBV27 and TRBJ1-1; 8 bases agree with TRBD1. Per germline, CDR1 MNHEY and CDR2 SMNVEV (reference sequence). V dropped 2 bases and J dropped 3; count of bases not matched to a gene: 8. This CDR3 is built from 16 residues. Here the CDR3 reads CASSLIGDRWYTEAFF. Written as DNA, the CDR3 is TGTGCCAGCAGTTTAATAGGGGACAGGTGGTACACTGAAGCTTTCTTT.

This clone was counted between two and nine times. The rearrangement joins TRBV21-1 to TRBJ1-2; TRBD1, the table's D call, lacks a check against the DNA. TRBV21-1 is noted as a pseudogene. The CDR3 extends over 12 amino acids. CDR3 in DNA: TGTGCCAGCAGCAAAGTGGCCTATGGCTACACCTTC. It codes for CASSKVAYGYTF.

This clone was seen a single time. The chain joins TRBV21-1 to TRBJ2-5; the table's D call TRBD2 went unverified against the DNA. TRBV21-1 has pseudogene status. The CDR3 is 18 amino acids. Here the CDR3 DNA reads TGTGCCAGCAGCAATGGGATATGGCGGGGAATGGCCCAAGAGACCCAGTACTTC. Translation gives CASSNGIWRGMAQETQYF.

This clone is labeled as medium-sized. The chain is built from TRBV4-2 and TRBJ2-2, with 7 nucleotides matching TRBD2. Germline V lookup: CDR1 LGHNA, CDR2 YNFKEQ. The CDR3 has 15 residues. The trim removed 8 bases at V and 0 bases at J, leaving 6 bases unmatched. The CDR3 DNA sequence: TGTGCCAGCGACCGGGGGGTAGCGAACACCGGGGAGCTGTTTTTT. This gives the protein CASDRGVANTGELFF.

Comments on this clone: This specimen includes other DNA sequences encoding the same CDR3. The genes are TRBV7-3 and TRBJ2-3; 10 bases align to TRBD2. The CDR3 covers 15 residues. CDR1 is SGHTA and CDR2 is FQGTGA in the germline V gene. V lost 4 bases to trimming and J lost 2 bases; unmatched junction nucleotides: 3. CDR3 amino acids: CASSSSGRATDTQYF. In nucleotides, the CDR3 is TGTGCCAGCAGCTCAAGCGGGAGGGCCACAGATACGCAGTATTTT.

Worth noting for this clone: Other nucleotide sequences in the sample specify the same CDR3. The chain joins TRBV19 to TRBJ2-5; the D gene is possibly TRBD1 (5 bases). This CDR3 region has 14 residues. Germline V CDR1 and CDR2: LNHDA, SQIVND (reference sequence). Trimming cost V 3 bases and J 7 bases, with 15 bases left between them. The CDR3 coding sequence is TGTGCCAGTAGTATCGGACAAAAGCTGGGGACCCAGTACTTC. This translates into CASSIGQKLGTQYF.

This rearrangement joins TRBV5-6 to TRBJ2-1, with unresolved D. Germline V gives CDR1 SGHDT, CDR2 YYEEEE. V was trimmed by 2 bases and J by 6 bases, leaving 15 bases between them. This CDR3 is 15 amino acids long. CDR3 residues: CASSFRSPQVNEQFF. CDR3 DNA: TGTGCCAGCAGCTTTCGGAGCCCCCAGGTCAATGAGCAGTTCTTC.

V is TRBV5-1 and J is TRBJ1-1, with TRBD1 matching over 8 bases. The V segment lost 4 bases and the J segment 3 bases; nucleotides outside the gene matches: 8. Germline V lookup: CDR1 SGHRS, CDR2 YFSETQ. This CDR3 has 15 amino acids. CDR3: CASSKLRGRDTEAFF. CDR3 sequence (DNA): TGCGCCAGCAGCAAACTCAGGGGGCGGGACACTGAAGCTTTCTTT.

This chain uses TRBV29-1 with TRBJ1-5; TRBD1 matches at 11 bases. CDR1 and CDR2 from the germline V gene are SQVTM and ANQGSEA. V lost 4 bases and J lost 6; bases outside the gene matches: 11. This CDR3 contains 16 residues. This CDR3 reads CSVVEGTGGVGQPQHF. CDR3 in DNA: TGCAGCGTTGTAGAAGGGACAGGGGGTGTGGGTCAGCCCCAGCATTTT.

The chain uses TRBV28 and TRBJ2-2; D may correspond to TRBD1 or TRBD2 (5 bases each). The V end was cut by 2 bases, the J end by 7 bases, with 20 bases between. The germline V gene has CDR1 MDHEN and CDR2 SYDVKM. This CDR3 is built from 17 residues. The CDR3: CASSLRGWRGENGELFF. CDR3 bases: TGTGCCAGCAGTTTAAGAGGGTGGAGAGGGGAGAACGGGGAGCTGTTTTTT.

The CDR3 loop is CASSARIGAGVSGNTIYF. The CDR3 bases are TGTGCCAGTAGTGCCCGAATTGGGGCAGGGGTTTCTGGAAACACCATATATTTT. The chain joins TRBV19 to TRBJ1-3; perhaps TRBD1 as D (6 bases). Germline CDR1 LNHDA, CDR2 SQIVND (reference sequence). The CDR3 contains 18 residues. The V and J ends lost 5 bases and 1 base respectively, with 21 bases between them.

This sequence joins TRBV7-9 and TRBJ1-5, with 9 bases aligning to TRBD1. The V gene end was trimmed by 1 base and the J gene end by 6 bases; junction bases not matched to a gene: 7. The CDR3 is 16 amino acids. The V gene's germline CDR1 is SEHNR and CDR2 FQNEAQ (reference sequence). In DNA form, the CDR3 reads TGTGCCAGCAGCTTAGGGAAGACAGGGGGGTTTCAGCCCCAGCATTTT. Amino acids: CASSLGKTGGFQPQHF.

V and J are TRBV6-5 and TRBJ2-6; no firm D call. The V gene lost 6 bases and the J gene lost 0 bases, with 9 bases spanning the gap. This CDR3 is 15 amino acids long. Per germline, CDR1 MNHEY and CDR2 SVGAGI. CDR3 sequence (DNA): TGTGCCAGCAGACATACAAGCTCTGGGGCCAACGTCCTGACTTTC. This sequence encodes CASRHTSSGANVLTF.

This chain connects TRBV6-1 to TRBJ1-5; no clear D gene. Trimming removed 6 bases at V and 2 bases at J, with 11 bases between. This CDR3 comprises 14 residues. CDR1 and CDR2 (germline): MNHNS, SASEGT. In DNA form, the CDR3 reads TGTGCCAGCAGAGCGGGAGTGGGCAATCAGCCCCAGCATTTT. This gives the protein CASRAGVGNQPQHF.

This clone was seen only a few times. CDR3 protein: CASRETGYYEQYF. The CDR3 DNA follows: TGTGCCAGCAGGGAGACAGGGTACTACGAGCAGTACTTC. This chain connects TRBV2 to TRBJ2-7; TRBD1 aligns across 7 bases. The CDR3 totals 13 residues. Per germline, CDR1 SNHLY and CDR2 FYNNEI. With V trimmed by 6 bases and J by 3 bases, 5 bases remained unmatched.